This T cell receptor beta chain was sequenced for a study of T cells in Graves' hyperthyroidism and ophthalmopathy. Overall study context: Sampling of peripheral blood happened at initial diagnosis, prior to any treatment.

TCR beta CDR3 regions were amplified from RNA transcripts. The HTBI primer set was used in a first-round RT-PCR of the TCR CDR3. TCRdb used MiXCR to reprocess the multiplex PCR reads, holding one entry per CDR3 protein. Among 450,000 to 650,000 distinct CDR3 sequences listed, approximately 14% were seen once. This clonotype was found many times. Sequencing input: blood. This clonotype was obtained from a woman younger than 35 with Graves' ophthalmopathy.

This CDR3 is CASSEDPLADRFNGYTF. The CDR3 nucleotides are TGTGCCAGCAGCGAAGACCCATTGGCGGATCGGTTTAATGGCTACACCTTC. This rearrangement joins TRBV9 to TRBJ1-2; D unclear. The CDR3 has 17 residues. Germline V gene lookup returns CDR1 SGDLS and CDR2 YYNGEE. The V end was cut by 3 bases, the J end by 6 bases, with 24 bases between.